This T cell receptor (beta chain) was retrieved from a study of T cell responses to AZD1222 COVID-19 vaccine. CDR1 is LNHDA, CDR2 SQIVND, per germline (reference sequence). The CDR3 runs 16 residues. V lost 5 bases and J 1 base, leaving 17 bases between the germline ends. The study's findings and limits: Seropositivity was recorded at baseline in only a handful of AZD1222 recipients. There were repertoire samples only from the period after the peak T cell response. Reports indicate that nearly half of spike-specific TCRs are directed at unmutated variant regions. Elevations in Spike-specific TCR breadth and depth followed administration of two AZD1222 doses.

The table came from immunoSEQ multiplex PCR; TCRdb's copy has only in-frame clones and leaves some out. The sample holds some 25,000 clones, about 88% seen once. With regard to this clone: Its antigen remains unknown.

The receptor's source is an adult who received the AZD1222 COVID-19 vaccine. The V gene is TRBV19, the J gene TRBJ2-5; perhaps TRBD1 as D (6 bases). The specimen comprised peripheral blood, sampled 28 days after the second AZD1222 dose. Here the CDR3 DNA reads TGTGCCAGTAGTCTACGCACCGGGACACGCCAAGAGACCCAGTACTTC. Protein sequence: CASSLRTGTRQETQYF.